The 11 T cell receptor beta chains in this list originate from one sample, sequenced in a study of control samples from healthy donors and cancer patients. Measured with immunoSEQ multiplex PCR; TCRdb has only the in-frame clones, and not every one. This sample carries approximately 150,000 clones, around 94% of them seen once, and the ten largest clones take about 15%. Specimen: PBMCs. The receptors stem from a man between 60 and 70 years old with colorectal cancer.

J is TRBJ1-1 and V is TRBV27; TRBD1 agrees at 8 bases. V was pared by 5 bases and J by 5 bases, with 7 bases of the junction left unmatched. CDR3 length: 14 residues. Germline V gene lookup returns CDR1 MNHEY and CDR2 SMNVEV (reference sequence). The CDR3 nucleotides are TGTGCCAGCAGTCCCAAACAGGGGGTGACTGAAGCTTTCTTT. Amino acid sequence: CASSPKQGVTEAFF.

The chain carries TRBV25-1 and TRBJ2-1, with TRBD1 matching 8 bases. Per the germline V gene, CDR1 is MGHDK and CDR2 is SYGVNS. V lost 3 bases and J lost 2; bases outside the gene matches: 3. The CDR3 has 15 residues. The CDR3 coding sequence is TGTGCCAGCAGTGACACAGGGGGTCCCTACAATGAGCAGTTCTTC. It encodes CASSDTGGPYNEQFF. Drawing the rest from reference TRBV25-1 and TRBJ2-1, the complete variable domain is EADIYQTPRYLVIGTGKKITLECSQTMGHDKMYWYQQDPGMELHLIHYSYGVNSTEKGDLSSESTVSRIRTEHFPLTLESARPSHTSQYLCASSDTGGPYNEQFFGPGTRLTVL.

The chain has TRBV10-3 and TRBJ1-5; D is unresolved. This CDR3 spans 13 amino acids. Germline V lookup: CDR1 ENHRY, CDR2 SYGVKD. V was cut by 6 bases and J by 0 bases, with 6 bases left in between. CDR3 sequence: CAIRQDSNQPQHF. The DNA for the CDR3 is TGTGCCATCAGGCAGGATAGCAATCAGCCCCAGCATTTT.

This clone appeared once. The genes are TRBV19 and TRBJ1-5, with TRBD1 identical over 7 bases. Germline trimming cut 11 bases from V and 7 bases from J; bases unmatched to any gene: 11. Germline values: CDR1 LNHDA, CDR2 SQIVND (reference sequence). This CDR3 spans 13 amino acids. For the CDR3, the DNA is TGTGCCCCTAAAGGCAGGGGGGGACAGCCCCAGCATTTT. Its protein product is CAPKGRGGQPQHF.

The V gene is TRBV4-1, the J gene TRBJ2-7; 8 nucleotides agree with TRBD1. The germline CDR1 and CDR2 sequences are MGHRA and YSYEKL. The trim removed 1 base at V and 2 bases at J, leaving 13 bases unmatched. The CDR3 loop spans 18 amino acids. The CDR3 sequence is CASSQGQGRGPLTYEQYF. CDR3 nucleotides: TGCGCCAGCAGCCAAGGACAGGGGAGAGGTCCGCTGACCTACGAGCAGTACTTC.

This sequence joins TRBV18 and TRBJ2-3, with 7 nucleotides matching TRBD1. V lost 6 bases to trimming and J lost 5 bases; unmatched junction nucleotides: 11. This CDR3 comprises 15 residues. Germline-derived CDR1 and CDR2 are KGHSH and LQKENI. The CDR3 DNA follows: TGTGCCAGCTCCCCGGGACAGCTCCTTGGAGATACGCAGTATTTT. This translates into CASSPGQLLGDTQYF. Filled out from reference TRBV18 and TRBJ2-3, the complete variable domain reads NAGVMQNPRHLVRRRGQEARLRCSPMKGHSHVYWYRQLPEEGLKFMVYLQKENIIDESGMPKERFSAEFPKEGPSILRIQQVVRGDSAAYFCASSPGQLLGDTQYFGPGTRLTVL.

The rearrangement links TRBV23-1 to TRBJ2-7; D uncertain. TRBV23-1 belongs to the ORF category, with a function that is uncertain. V shed 3 bases and J shed 3 bases, with 6 bases lying between them. The length of the CDR3 is 12 residues. CDR3 protein: CASSHGDYEQYF. DNA of the CDR3: TGCGCCAGCAGTCACGGCGACTACGAGCAGTACTTC.

This chain joins TRBV20-1 and TRBJ2-1; perhaps TRBD2 as D (7 bases). CDR1 and CDR2 from the germline V gene are DFQATT and SNEGSKA (reference sequence). Trimming took off 3 bases at V and 12 bases at J, with 18 bases between the two ends. The CDR3 covers 13 residues. The CDR3 is CSASRNGGPGQFF. In DNA, the CDR3 is TGCAGTGCTAGTAGGAACGGGGGGCCCGGGCAGTTCTTC.

In its sample, this clone was seen a few times. The chain recombines TRBV6-2 or TRBV6-3 with TRBJ2-3, with D possibly being TRBD1 (5 bases). Germline V gene lookup returns CDR1 MNHEY and CDR2 SVGEGT. Trimming left V 5 bases short and J 2 bases short, with 20 bases between. CDR3 length equals 17 residues. CDR3 sequence: CASSPSLRELITDTQYF. DNA for the CDR3: TGTGCCAGCAGTCCCAGTCTCAGGGAACTCATCACAGATACGCAGTATTTT.

The chain joins TRBV30 to TRBJ2-5, with D unresolved. CDR1 GTSNPN and CDR2 SVGIG come from the germline V gene (reference sequence). The CDR3 sequence is 11 residues long. Trimming left V 2 bases short and J 5 bases short, with 6 bases between. The CDR3: CAWSTEETQYF. The CDR3 DNA reads as TGTGCCTGGAGTACCGAGGAGACCCAGTACTTC.

This clone came up a few times. The V and J genes are TRBV12-3 or TRBV12-4 and TRBJ2-3; maybe TRBD1 (5 bases). This CDR3 spans 12 amino acids. With 6 bases removed from V and 5 bases from J, the gap between germline ends came to 9 bases. CDR3 sequence (DNA): TGTGCCAGCAGCCAAGACAGAGATACGCAGTATTTT. Translated: CASSQDRDTQYF.